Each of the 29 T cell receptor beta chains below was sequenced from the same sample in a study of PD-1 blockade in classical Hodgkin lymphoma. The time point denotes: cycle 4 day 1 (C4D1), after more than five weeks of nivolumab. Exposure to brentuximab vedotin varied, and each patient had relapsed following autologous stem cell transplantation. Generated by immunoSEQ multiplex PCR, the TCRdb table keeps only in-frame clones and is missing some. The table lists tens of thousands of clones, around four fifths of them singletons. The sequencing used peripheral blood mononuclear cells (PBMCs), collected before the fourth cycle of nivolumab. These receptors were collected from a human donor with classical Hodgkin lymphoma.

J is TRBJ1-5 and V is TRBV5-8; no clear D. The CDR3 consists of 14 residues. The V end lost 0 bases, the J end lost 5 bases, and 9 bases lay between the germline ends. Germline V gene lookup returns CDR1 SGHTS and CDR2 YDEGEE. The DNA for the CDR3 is TGTGCCAGCAGCTTGGGGGAAACCGATCAGCCCCAGCATTTT. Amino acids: CASSLGETDQPQHF.

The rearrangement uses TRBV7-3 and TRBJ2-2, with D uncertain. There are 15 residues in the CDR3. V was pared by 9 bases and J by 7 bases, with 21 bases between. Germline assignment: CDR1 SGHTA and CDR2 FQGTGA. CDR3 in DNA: TGTGCCAGTAAGGAAGGGCCCGCAGGCTTCGGGGAGCTGTTTTTT. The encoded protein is CASKEGPAGFGELFF.

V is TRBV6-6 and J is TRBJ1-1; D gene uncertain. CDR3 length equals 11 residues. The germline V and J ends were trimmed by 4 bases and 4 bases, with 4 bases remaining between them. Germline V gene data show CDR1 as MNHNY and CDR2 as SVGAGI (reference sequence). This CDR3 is CASSSRTEAFF. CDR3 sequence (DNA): TGTGCCAGCAGTTCCCGCACTGAAGCTTTCTTT.

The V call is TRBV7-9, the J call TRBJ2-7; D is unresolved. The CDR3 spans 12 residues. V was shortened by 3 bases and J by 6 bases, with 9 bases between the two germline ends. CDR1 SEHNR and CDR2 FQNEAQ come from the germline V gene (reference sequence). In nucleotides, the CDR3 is TGTGCCAGCAGCTTCCTTACCCGCGAGCAGTACTTC. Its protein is CASSFLTREQYF.

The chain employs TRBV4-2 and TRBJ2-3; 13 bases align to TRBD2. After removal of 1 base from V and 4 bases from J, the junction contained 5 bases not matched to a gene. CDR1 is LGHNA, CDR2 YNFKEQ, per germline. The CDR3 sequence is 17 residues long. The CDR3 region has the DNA TGTGCCAGCAGCCAAGGGACTAGCGGGGGCGGCCCAGATACGCAGTATTTT. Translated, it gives CASSQGTSGGGPDTQYF.

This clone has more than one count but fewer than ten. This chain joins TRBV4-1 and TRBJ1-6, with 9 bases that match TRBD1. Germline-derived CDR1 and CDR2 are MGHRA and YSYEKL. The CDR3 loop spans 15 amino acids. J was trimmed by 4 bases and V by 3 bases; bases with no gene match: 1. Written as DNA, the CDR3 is TGCGCCAGCAGCCAGGACAGGGGATATAATTCACCCCTCCACTTT. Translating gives CASSQDRGYNSPLHF.

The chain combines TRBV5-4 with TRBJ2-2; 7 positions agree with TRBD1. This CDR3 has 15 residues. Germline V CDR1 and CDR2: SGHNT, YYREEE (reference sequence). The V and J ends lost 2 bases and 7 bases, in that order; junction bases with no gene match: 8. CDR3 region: CASSFMTGSNGELFF. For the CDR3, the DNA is TGTGCCAGCAGCTTTATGACAGGGAGTAACGGGGAGCTGTTTTTT.

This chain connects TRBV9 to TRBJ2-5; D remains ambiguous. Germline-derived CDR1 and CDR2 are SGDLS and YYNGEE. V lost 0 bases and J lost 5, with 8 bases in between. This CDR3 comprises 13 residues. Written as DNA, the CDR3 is TGTGCCAGCAGCGTAGAGGCTTGGGAGACCCAGTACTTC. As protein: CASSVEAWETQYF.

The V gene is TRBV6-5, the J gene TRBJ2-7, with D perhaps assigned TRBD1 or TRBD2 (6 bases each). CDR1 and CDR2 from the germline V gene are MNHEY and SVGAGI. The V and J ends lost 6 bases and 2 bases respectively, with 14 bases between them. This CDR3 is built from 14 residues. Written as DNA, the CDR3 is TGTGCCAGCAGATCAGTGGGGGGCCCCTACGAGCAGTACTTC. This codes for CASRSVGGPYEQYF.

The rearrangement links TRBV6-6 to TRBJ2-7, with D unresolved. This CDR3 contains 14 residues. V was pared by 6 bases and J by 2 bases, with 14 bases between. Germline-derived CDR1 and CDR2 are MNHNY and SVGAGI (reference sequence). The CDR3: CASRPRLQAYEQYF. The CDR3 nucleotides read TGTGCCAGCAGGCCCCGGTTACAAGCCTACGAGCAGTACTTC.

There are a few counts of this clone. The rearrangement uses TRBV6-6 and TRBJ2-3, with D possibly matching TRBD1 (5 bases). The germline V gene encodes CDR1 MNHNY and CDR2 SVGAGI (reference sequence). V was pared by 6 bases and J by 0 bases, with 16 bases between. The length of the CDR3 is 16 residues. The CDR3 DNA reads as TGTGCCAGCAGGGTTCAGGGTGGGCTTAGCACAGATACGCAGTATTTT. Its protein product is CASRVQGGLSTDTQYF.

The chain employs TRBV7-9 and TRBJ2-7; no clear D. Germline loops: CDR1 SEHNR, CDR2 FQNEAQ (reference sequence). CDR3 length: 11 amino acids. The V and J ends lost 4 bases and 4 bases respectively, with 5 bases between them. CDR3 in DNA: TGTGCCAGCAGCTCCATTTACGAGCAGTACTTC. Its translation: CASSSIYEQYF.

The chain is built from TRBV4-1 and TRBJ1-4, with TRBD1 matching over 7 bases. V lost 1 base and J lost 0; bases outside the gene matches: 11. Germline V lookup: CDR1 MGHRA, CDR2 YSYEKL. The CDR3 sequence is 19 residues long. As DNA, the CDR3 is TGCGCCAGCAGCCAAGTAGATGAGGGGGCCAACACAACTAATGAAAAACTGTTTTTT. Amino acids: CASSQVDEGANTTNEKLFF.

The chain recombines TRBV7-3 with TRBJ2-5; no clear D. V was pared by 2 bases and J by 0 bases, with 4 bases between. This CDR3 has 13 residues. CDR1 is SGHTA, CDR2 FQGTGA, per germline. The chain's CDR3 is CASSLDYQETQYF. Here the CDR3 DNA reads TGTGCCAGCAGCTTAGACTACCAAGAGACCCAGTACTTC.

The CDR3 DNA sequence: TGTGCCATCAGGAAGACTAGCGGGAGTTACGAGCAGTACTTC. Residues: CAIRKTSGSYEQYF. The V call is TRBV10-3, the J call TRBJ2-7; TRBD2 matches 12 bases. CDR3 length equals 14 residues. After removal of 6 bases from V and 4 bases from J, the junction contained 4 bases not matched to a gene. The germline V gene encodes CDR1 ENHRY and CDR2 SYGVKD.

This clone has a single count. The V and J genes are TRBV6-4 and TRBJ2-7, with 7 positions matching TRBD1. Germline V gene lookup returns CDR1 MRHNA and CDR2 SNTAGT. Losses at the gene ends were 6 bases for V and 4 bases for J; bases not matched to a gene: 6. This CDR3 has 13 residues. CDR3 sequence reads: CASRADREYEQYF. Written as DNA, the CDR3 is TGTGCCAGCAGGGCCGACAGGGAGTACGAGCAGTACTTC.

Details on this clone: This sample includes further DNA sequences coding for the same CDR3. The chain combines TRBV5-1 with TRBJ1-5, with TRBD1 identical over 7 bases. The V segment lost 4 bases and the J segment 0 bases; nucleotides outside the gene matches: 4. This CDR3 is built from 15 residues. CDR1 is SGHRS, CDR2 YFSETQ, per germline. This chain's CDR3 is CASSPGTDSNQPQHF. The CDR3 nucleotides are TGCGCCAGCAGCCCGGGGACAGATAGCAATCAGCCCCAGCATTTT.

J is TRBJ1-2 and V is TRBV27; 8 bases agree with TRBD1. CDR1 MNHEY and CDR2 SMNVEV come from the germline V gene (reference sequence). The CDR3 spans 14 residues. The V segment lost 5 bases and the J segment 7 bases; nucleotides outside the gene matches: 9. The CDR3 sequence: CASSQTGAAGGYTF. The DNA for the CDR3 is TGTGCCAGCAGTCAGACAGGGGCGGCCGGTGGCTACACCTTC.

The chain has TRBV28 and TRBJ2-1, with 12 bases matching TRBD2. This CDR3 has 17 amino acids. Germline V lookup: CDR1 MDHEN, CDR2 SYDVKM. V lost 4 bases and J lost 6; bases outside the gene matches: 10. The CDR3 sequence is CASSSPPLAGGPNEQFF. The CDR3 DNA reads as TGTGCCAGCAGTTCTCCCCCGCTAGCGGGAGGGCCCAATGAGCAGTTCTTC.

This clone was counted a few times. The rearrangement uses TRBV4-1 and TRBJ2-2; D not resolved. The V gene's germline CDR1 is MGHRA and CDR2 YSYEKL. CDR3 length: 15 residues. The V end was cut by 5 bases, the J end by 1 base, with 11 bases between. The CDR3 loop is CASSSYKKNTGELFF. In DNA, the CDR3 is TGCGCCAGCAGCAGTTACAAGAAGAACACCGGGGAGCTGTTTTTT.

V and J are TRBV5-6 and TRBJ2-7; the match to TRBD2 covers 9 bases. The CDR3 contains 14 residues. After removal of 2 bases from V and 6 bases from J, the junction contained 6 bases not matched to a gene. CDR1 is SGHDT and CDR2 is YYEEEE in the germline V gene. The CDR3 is CASSFRRGGREQYF. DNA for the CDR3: TGTGCCAGCAGCTTCCGGCGGGGGGGCCGCGAGCAGTACTTC.

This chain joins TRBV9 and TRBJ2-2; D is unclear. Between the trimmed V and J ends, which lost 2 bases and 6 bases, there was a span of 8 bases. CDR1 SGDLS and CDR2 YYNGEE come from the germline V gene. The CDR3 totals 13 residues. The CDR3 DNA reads TGTGCCAGCAGCGTGCTAGATCCCGGGGAGCTGTTTTTT. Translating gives CASSVLDPGELFF.

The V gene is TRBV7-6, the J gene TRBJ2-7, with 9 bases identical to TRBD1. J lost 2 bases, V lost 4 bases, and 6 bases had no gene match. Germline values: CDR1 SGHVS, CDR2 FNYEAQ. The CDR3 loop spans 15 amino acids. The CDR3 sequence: CASSSSGTGTYEQYF. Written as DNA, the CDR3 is TGTGCCAGCAGCTCCTCCGGGACAGGGACCTACGAGCAGTACTTC.

CDR3 nucleotide sequence: TGCGCCAGCAGCCACCTAAAGGGGGGGGACGGGCAAGAGACCCAGTACTTC. Its protein product is CASSHLKGGDGQETQYF. The V gene is TRBV4-1, the J gene TRBJ2-5, with D possibly matching TRBD2 (7 bases). The CDR3 is made up of 17 amino acids. The V gene lost 3 bases and the J gene lost 2 bases, with 19 bases spanning the gap. CDR1 and CDR2 (germline): MGHRA, YSYEKL.

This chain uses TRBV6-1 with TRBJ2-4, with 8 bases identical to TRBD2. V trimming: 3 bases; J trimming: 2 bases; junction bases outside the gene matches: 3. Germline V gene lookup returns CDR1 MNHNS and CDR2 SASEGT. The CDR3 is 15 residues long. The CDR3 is CASSDPGGSKNIQYF. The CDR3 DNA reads TGTGCCAGCAGTGACCCGGGAGGGTCCAAAAACATTCAGTACTTC.

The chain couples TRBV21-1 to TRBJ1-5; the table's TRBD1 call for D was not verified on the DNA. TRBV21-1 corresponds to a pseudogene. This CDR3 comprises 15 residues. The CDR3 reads CASSRAVNSNQPQHF. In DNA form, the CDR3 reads TGTGCCAGCAGCAGGGCAGTTAATAGCAATCAGCCCCAGCATTTT.

The CDR3: CASSFPPGDTGELFF. The CDR3 DNA sequence: TGTGCCAGCAGCTTCCCCCCGGGGGACACCGGGGAGCTGTTTTTT. The chain links TRBV7-6 to TRBJ2-2; a weak D match, TRBD2 (6 bases). This CDR3 is 15 amino acids long. V dropped 3 bases and J dropped 3 bases, with 11 bases sitting between them. Per germline, CDR1 SGHVS and CDR2 FNYEAQ.

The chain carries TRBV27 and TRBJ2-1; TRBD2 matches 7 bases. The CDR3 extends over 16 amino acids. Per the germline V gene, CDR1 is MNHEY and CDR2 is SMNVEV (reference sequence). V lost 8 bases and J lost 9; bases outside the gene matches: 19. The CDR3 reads CASHSLRSGNTFEQFF. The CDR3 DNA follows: TGTGCCAGCCACTCACTTAGGAGCGGGAACACGTTTGAGCAGTTCTTC.

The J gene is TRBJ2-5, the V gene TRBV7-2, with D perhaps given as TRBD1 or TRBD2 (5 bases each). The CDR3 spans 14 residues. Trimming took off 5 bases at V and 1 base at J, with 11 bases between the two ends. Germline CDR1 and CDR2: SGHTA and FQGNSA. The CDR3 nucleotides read TGTGCCAGCAGCGACCGGGGCCTCCAAGAGACCCAGTACTTC. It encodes CASSDRGLQETQYF.